This TCR beta chain was documented in a study of T-cell memory formation after mild COVID-19. This clonotype was counted only a few times. TCRdb analysed the 5' RACE reads with MiXCR anew, one entry per CDR3 protein. This table has 350,000 to 450,000 distinct CDR3 sequences, 28% appearing once. Germline loops: CDR1 MNHNY, CDR2 SVGAGI (reference sequence). Trimming left V 11 bases short and J 4 bases short, with 17 bases between. The CDR3 contains 13 residues. The sequencing sample was made of PBMCs or a T cell subset sorted from them (not recorded which). This rearrangement joins TRBV6-6 to TRBJ2-5; D not resolved. The sequence derives from an adult woman who had mild COVID-19 (a few samples of this study predate the infection). Cell type and time point are not known. DNA for the CDR3: TGTGCCTCCCGACAAACCGGACGAGAGACCCAGTACTTC. Residues: CASRQTGRETQYF.